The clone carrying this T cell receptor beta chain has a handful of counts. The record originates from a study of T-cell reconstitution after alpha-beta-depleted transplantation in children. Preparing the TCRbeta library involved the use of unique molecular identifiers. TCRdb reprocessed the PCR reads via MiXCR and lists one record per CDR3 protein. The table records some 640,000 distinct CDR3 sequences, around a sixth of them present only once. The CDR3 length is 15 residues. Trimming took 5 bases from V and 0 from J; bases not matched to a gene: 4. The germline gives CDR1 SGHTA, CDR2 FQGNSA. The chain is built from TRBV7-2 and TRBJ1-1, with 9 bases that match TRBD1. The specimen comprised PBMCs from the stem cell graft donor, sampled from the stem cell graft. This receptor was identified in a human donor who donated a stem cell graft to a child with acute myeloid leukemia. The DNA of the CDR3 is TGTGCCAGCAGCCGGGACAGGGTATTGAACACTGAAGCTTTCTTT. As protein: CASSRDRVLNTEAFF.